This TCR beta chain was captured by sequencing in a study of blood T cell repertoires in COVID-19. Study summary: Italy, Spain and the United States were the sources of the convalescent and acute COVID-19 samples. The cDNA or gDNA used as material had been derived from T cells, B-cell-depleted T cells, or PBMCs.

Authors' processing steps: Using reference gene primer amplification, nucleated cell counts were estimated. Only in-frame clones appear in the TCRdb table, and some are missing; sequencing was by immunoSEQ multiplex PCR. V and J calls and clone size are as listed in that table; D and trimming were resolved from the DNA. The sample lists under 300,000 clones; about 83% were seen once. This CDR3 region has 15 residues. CDR1 is SGHNT, CDR2 YYREEE, per germline (reference sequence). J gave up 0 bases and V 5 bases, and 6 bases lay outside the gene matches. This sequence joins TRBV5-4 and TRBJ2-7; 9 bases are a match to TRBD1. The sample comprised peripheral blood. The receptor comes from a man older than 75 with acute or convalescent COVID-19. The CDR3 sequence: CASSPGGQGSYEQYF. Here the CDR3 DNA reads TGTGCCAGCAGTCCCGGGGGACAGGGCTCCTACGAGCAGTACTTC.